These 2 T cell receptor beta chains share one sample of origin, sequenced in a study of cytomegalovirus exposure and HLA in healthy donors (dated by TCRdb to 2016 to 2017). The protocol used for the library was the immunoSEQ multiplex PCR assay. For the multiplex PCR, a mixture combining 60 forward primers for TCR Vbeta segments and 13 reverse primers for TCR Jbeta segments was used. Here the immuneACCESS table is served through TCRdb, limited to in-frame sequences with V and J called. Missing clones are a known gap in these copies; in checked studies unresolved V genes cover under half, and the rest lacks a known reason. The sample includes 95,000 to 100,000 clones, with around three quarters observed a single time. The ten largest account for 1.5% to 2% of the sample. The sequenced material came from PBMCs. Every receptor here comes from a man aged 35-49 years in good health and CMV-seronegative.

In regard to this clone: The junction departs from the called germline gene at one end, perhaps through a read error. The chain is built from TRBV7-9 and TRBJ1-1; TRBD1 aligns across 8 bases. The germline V gene has CDR1 SEHNR and CDR2 FQNEAQ (reference sequence). This CDR3 spans 17 amino acids. The CDR3 reads CSSSFYGQGLKNTEAFF. As DNA, the CDR3 is TGTTCCAGCAGCTTTTATGGACAGGGACTGAAGAACACTGAAGCTTTCTTT.

This clone was counted once. The chain employs TRBV28 and TRBJ1-4, with D possibly TRBD1 on 5 matching bases. This CDR3 comprises 17 residues. V dropped 1 base and J dropped 8 bases, with 20 bases sitting between them. Germline loops: CDR1 MDHEN, CDR2 SYDVKM. As DNA, the CDR3 is TGTGCCAGCAGTTTATCGGGAGGGCAGGGTGTCGAAGAAAAACTGTTTTTT. Translating gives CASSLSGGQGVEEKLFF. The full variable domain, completed using reference TRBV28 and TRBJ1-4, is DVKVTQSSRYLVKRTGEKVFLECVQDMDHENMFWYRQDPGLGLRLIYFSYDVKMKEKGDIPEGYSVSREKKERFSLILESASTNQTSMYLCASSLSGGQGVEEKLFFGSGTQLSVL.